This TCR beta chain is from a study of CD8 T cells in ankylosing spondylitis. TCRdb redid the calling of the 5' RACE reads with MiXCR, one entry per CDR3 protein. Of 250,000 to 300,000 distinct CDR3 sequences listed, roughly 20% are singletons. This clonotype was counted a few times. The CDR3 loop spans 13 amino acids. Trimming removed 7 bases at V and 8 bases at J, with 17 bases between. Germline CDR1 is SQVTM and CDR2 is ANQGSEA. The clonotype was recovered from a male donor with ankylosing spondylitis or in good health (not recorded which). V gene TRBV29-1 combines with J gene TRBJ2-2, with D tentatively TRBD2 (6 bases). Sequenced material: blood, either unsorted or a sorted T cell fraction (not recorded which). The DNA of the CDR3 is TGCAGCGGGCGGACGGGGGTCTCGGGGGAGCTGTTTTTT. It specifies CSGRTGVSGELFF.